These 8 T cell receptor beta chains were sequenced from one sample in a study of cytomegalovirus exposure and HLA in healthy donors. The study ran its PCR with 60 Vbeta and 13 Jbeta primers. Sequenced by immunoSEQ multiplex PCR; TCRdb stores in-frame clones only, minus some. The profile covers tens of thousands of clones, with about three quarters appearing a single time and around 8% taken by the ten largest. What was sequenced was PBMCs. The receptors were sampled from a man under 40 in good health and CMV-seropositive.

The chain carries TRBV15 and TRBJ1-1; TRBD1 is a possible D gene (5 bases). CDR3 length: 15 residues. CDR1 is LNHNV, CDR2 YYDKDF, per germline (reference sequence). Deletions cut 6 bases from V and 4 bases from J, with 18 bases between. This CDR3 is CATRAGGPGGTEAFF. CDR3 nucleotides: TGTGCCACCAGAGCGGGCGGGCCCGGGGGCACTGAAGCTTTCTTT.

This chain joins TRBV7-3 and TRBJ2-3, with TRBD2 matching 9 bases. CDR1 is SGHTA, CDR2 FQGTGA, per germline. The CDR3 consists of 14 residues. Trimming took 2 bases from V and 6 from J; bases not matched to a gene: 3. The CDR3 bases are TGTGCCAGCAGCTTACTAGCGGGAAGGGATACGCAGTATTTT. Its translation: CASSLLAGRDTQYF. The full variable domain, rest sourced from reference TRBV7-3 and TRBJ2-3, is GAGVSQTPSNKVTEKGKYVELRCDPISGHTALYWYRQSLGQGPEFLIYFQGTGAADDSGLPNDRFFAVRPEGSVSTLKIQRTERGDSAVYLCASSLLAGRDTQYFGPGTRLTVL.

Only a few counts were recorded for this clone. The chain uses TRBV5-1 and TRBJ1-4; 8 bases are a match to TRBD1. This CDR3 contains 15 residues. Germline V gene sequence: CDR1 SGHRS, CDR2 YFSETQ. V dropped 3 bases and J dropped 3; count of bases not matched to a gene: 4. The CDR3 reads CASSSGQGPNEKLFF. The DNA of the CDR3 is TGCGCCAGCAGCTCAGGACAGGGTCCTAATGAAAAACTGTTTTTT.

The rearrangement uses TRBV5-3 and TRBJ1-1; D remains ambiguous. TRBV5-3 is labeled an ORF, and its function is uncertain. CDR3 length equals 14 residues. V dropped 0 bases and J dropped 6 bases, with 12 bases sitting between them. The CDR3 loop reads CARSLDRVGAEAFF. CDR3 DNA: TGTGCCAGAAGCTTGGATCGCGTGGGCGCTGAAGCTTTCTTT.

The gene calls are TRBV15 and TRBJ1-1, with D unresolved. Germline V CDR1 and CDR2: LNHNV, YYDKDF (reference sequence). The V end lost 0 bases, the J end lost 8 bases, and 10 bases lay between the germline ends. The CDR3 spans 13 residues. The CDR3 here is CATSRDWAGEAFF. DNA for the CDR3: TGTGCCACCAGCAGAGATTGGGCCGGCGAAGCTTTCTTT.

This sequence joins TRBV7-3 and TRBJ2-3; D may be TRBD2 (6 bases). The CDR3 spans 14 residues. Trimming left V 5 bases short and J 6 bases short, with 15 bases between. CDR1 and CDR2 from the germline V gene are SGHTA and FQGTGA. The CDR3 is CASSPGGGSDTQYF. The CDR3 coding sequence is TGTGCCAGCAGCCCCGGGGGTGGTTCCGATACGCAGTATTTT.

The V and J genes are TRBV29-1 and TRBJ1-1; D is unclear. Looked up from germline, CDR1 is SQVTM and CDR2 is ANQGSEA. CDR3 length: 13 amino acids. With 3 bases removed from V and 1 base from J, the gap between germline ends came to 9 bases. The CDR3 DNA sequence: TGCAGCGTTGATCGATCGGGGAACACTGAAGCTTTCTTT. Protein sequence: CSVDRSGNTEAFF.

This sequence joins TRBV14 and TRBJ1-4; 7 nucleotides align to TRBD1. The CDR3 spans 15 residues. With V trimmed by 4 bases and J by 8 bases, 10 bases remained unmatched. Germline CDR1 SGHDN, CDR2 FVKESK. CDR3: CASSRPGQFKEKLFF. Here the CDR3 DNA reads TGTGCCAGCAGCCGACCGGGACAGTTTAAGGAAAAACTGTTTTTT.